A selection of T cell receptor beta chains follows, all from one sample in a study of T cell changes during pregnancy in multiple sclerosis. TCRdb keeps only in-frame clones here, not all; method: immunoSEQ multiplex PCR. The repertoire consists of fewer than 35,000 clones, with about 92% occurring once and the leading ten covering 0.35% to 0.5%. The sample in question was CD4+ T cells from peripheral blood mononuclear cells, obtained in the second trimester of pregnancy. The receptors stem from a female donor with multiple sclerosis, enrolled in a pregnancy study. CDR3s leave out the opening cysteine and the closing phenylalanine or tryptophan. Each record gives: J gene, V gene, CDR3 length, CDR3 protein.

TRBJ2-1,TRBV5-1,11,ASGIEPYNEQF
TRBJ2-3,TRBV5-4,15,ASSRGGSGSYTDTQY
TRBJ2-7,TRBV6-5,9,ASTKGTVQY
TRBJ2-5,TRBV7-9,13,ASCNEGLAQETQY
TRBJ1-1,TRBV6-5,12,ASRRGGVGTEAF
TRBJ2-3,TRBV5-8,13,ASSSRQGARDTQY
TRBJ2-1,TRBV4-3,15,ASSQDPRTGSYNEQF
TRBJ2-2,TRBV6-1,13,ASSGQPTASGELF
TRBJ2-1,TRBV27,14,ASSFIGLAGGDEQF
TRBJ2-5,TRBV10-3,12,AISRDRGLETQY
TRBJ1-1,TRBV28,13,ASSRTVLPNTEAF
TRBJ1-5,TRBV11-2,12,ASSLQGSGGPQH
TRBJ1-3,TRBV20-1,9,SARDSLLLC
TRBJ1-1,TRBV28,10,ASSFYDTEAF
TRBJ2-3,TRBV10-2,11,ASSADGIGTQY
TRBJ1-1,TRBV19,14,ASKERDTPLNTEAF
TRBJ1-5,TRBV7-9,14,ASSLGQGDTSQPQH
TRBJ2-3,TRBV7-7,12,ASSPRQGSDTQY
TRBJ2-7,TRBV30,12,AWRLLAGVSEQY
TRBJ2-7,TRBV30,14,AWSPSTGMLTYEQY
TRBJ2-7,TRBV19,11,ASSWDRTYEQY
TRBJ1-1,TRBV5-1,12,ASSSDQAKIEAF
TRBJ2-7,TRBV28,9,ASGTRHEQY
TRBJ2-2,TRBV19,13,ASSPTGRYTGELF
TRBJ2-1,TRBV21-1,11,ASSGRRINEQF
TRBJ1-3,TRBV18,13,ASSERQGSGNTIY
TRBJ2-7,TRBV7-3,15,ASSLTGLAGGPYEQY
TRBJ2-7,TRBV2,14,ASSPHSSVLAYEQY
TRBJ1-4,TRBV2,13,ASKMSLAANEKLF
TRBJ1-1,TRBV21-1,13,ASRDSPLRDTEAF
TRBJ2-2,TRBV10-2,13,ASSALAGGTGELF
TRBJ2-1,TRBV5-1,13,ASSKGVSSYNEQF
TRBJ2-7,TRBV19,12,ASTRDRGSYEQY
TRBJ1-2,TRBV18,14,ASSQTSGTGIDGYT
TRBJ1-2,TRBV7-2,14,ASSLGPRDIPYGYT
TRBJ1-4,TRBV19,12,ASSSRGFNEKLF
TRBJ2-1,TRBV5-4,13,ASSRTGQRGNEQF
TRBJ2-3,TRBV7-2,13,ASRFPGTFTDTQY
TRBJ1-6,TRBV28,14,ASSLSSDRGVRPLH
TRBJ1-2,TRBV19,14,ASSIDLRGLEDGYT
TRBJ1-3,TRBV5-1,14,ASSLTGTVSGNTIY
TRBJ2-2,TRBV11-1,11,ASSFIYTGELF
TRBJ2-7,TRBV19,12,ASSVRGGSYEQY
TRBJ1-2,TRBV6-1,12,ASSEAGSHYGYT
TRBJ2-5,TRBV10-1,13,AGTKTGAVQETQY
TRBJ2-7,TRBV30,13,AWSPNRGHLYEQY
TRBJ1-4,TRBV2,12,ASSRYRGNEKLF
TRBJ2-3,TRBV2,13,ASSERRETTDTQY
TRBJ2-7,TRBV19,12,ASRTTGGNYEQY
TRBJ1-1,TRBV18,15,ASSPPDQGAMNTEAF
TRBJ2-1,TRBV7-9,12,ASSQGLAGVRQF